This T cell receptor (beta chain) appears in the sequencing data of a study of technical replicates of blood from several donors. The trim removed 5 bases at V and 3 bases at J, leaving 6 bases unmatched. Germline CDR1 is MDHEN and CDR2 is SYDVKM. CDR3 length: 14 amino acids. Libraries were prepared by immunoSEQ multiplex PCR; TCRdb keeps only in-frame clonotypes and omits some of them. The table lists approximately 80,000 clones, nearly 98% of them singletons, with 0.15% in the top ten. Sequencing used T cells isolated from PBMCs. The genes are TRBV28 and TRBJ2-7; the match to TRBD1 covers 8 bases. The source is a human donor in good health. The CDR3 region is CASSQQGAVYEQYF. In nucleotides, the CDR3 is TGTGCCAGCAGTCAGCAGGGGGCGGTCTACGAGCAGTACTTC.